This T cell receptor (beta chain) was sequenced during a study of blood T cell repertoires in COVID-19. Measured with immunoSEQ multiplex PCR; TCRdb has only the in-frame clones, and not every one. The sample lists approximately 200,000 clones; under 90% were seen once. The CDR3 has 14 residues. V lost 2 bases and J lost 0, with 8 bases in between. CDR1 and CDR2 from the germline V gene are SGHRS and YFSETQ. Material: PBMCs or T cells enriched from blood (not recorded which). The TCR originated in a man aged 55 to 69 who had recovered from COVID-19. V usage is TRBV5-1 and J usage is TRBJ1-2; perhaps TRBD1 as D (5 bases). CDR3 residues: CASSFDRANYGYTF. As DNA, the CDR3 is TGCGCCAGCAGCTTCGACAGAGCTAACTATGGCTACACCTTC.